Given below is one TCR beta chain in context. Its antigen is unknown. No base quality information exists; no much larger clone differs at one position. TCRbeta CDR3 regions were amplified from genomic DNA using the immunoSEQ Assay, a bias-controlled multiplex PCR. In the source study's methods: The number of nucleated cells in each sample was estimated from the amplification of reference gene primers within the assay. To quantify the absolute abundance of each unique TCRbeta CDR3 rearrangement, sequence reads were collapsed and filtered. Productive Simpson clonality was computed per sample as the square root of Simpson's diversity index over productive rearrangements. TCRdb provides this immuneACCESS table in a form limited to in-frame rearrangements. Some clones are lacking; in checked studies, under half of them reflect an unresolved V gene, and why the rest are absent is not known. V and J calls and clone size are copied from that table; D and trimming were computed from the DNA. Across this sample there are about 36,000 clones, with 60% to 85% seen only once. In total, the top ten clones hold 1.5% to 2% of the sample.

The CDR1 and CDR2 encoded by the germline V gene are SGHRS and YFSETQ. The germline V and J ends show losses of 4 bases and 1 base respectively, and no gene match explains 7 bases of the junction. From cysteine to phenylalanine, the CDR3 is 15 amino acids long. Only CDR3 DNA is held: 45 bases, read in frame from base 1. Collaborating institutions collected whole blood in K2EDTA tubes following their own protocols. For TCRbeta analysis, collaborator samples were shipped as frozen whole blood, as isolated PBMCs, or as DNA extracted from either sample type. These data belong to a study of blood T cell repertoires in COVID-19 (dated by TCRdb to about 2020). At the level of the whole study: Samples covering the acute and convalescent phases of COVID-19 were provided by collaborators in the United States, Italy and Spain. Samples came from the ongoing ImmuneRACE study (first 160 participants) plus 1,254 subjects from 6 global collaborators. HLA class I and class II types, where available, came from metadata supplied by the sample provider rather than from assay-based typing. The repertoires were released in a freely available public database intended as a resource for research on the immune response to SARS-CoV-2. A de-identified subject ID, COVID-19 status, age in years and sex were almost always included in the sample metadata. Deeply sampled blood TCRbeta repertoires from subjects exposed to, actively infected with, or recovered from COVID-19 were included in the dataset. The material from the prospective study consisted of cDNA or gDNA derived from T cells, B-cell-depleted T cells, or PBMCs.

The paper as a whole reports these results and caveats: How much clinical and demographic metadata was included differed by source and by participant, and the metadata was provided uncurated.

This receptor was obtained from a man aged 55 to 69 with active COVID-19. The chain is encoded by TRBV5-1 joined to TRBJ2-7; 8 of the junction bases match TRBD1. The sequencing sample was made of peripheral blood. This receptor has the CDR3 CASSQGQGPSYEQYF. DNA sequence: TGCGCCAGCAGCCAAGGACAGGGTCCGTCCTACGAGCAGTACTTC.